This TCR beta chain appears in the sequencing data of a study of T cell responses to AZD1222 COVID-19 vaccine. Concerning this clone itself: Antigen specificity is unknown.

Some clones are missing from TCRdb's copy, which holds only in-frame ones; the method was immunoSEQ multiplex PCR. The table includes 150,000 to 160,000 clones, approximately 87% detected once. Broader study findings: After two AZD1222 doses, spike-specific TCR breadth and depth rose versus day 0. The donors showed a predominance of white British ancestry and of females, with possible underestimation of clonal diversity. Unmutated regions of variants are reportedly targeted by nearly half of spike-specific TCRs.

Germline assignment: CDR1 LNHDA and CDR2 SQIVND (reference sequence). The CDR3 loop spans 14 amino acids. V gave up 5 bases and J gave up 1 base; unmatched junction bases: 2. The sequence was obtained from an adult who received the AZD1222 COVID-19 vaccine. The J gene is TRBJ1-5, the V gene TRBV19; 7 nucleotides align to TRBD1. The input for sequencing was peripheral blood, taken 28 days after the second AZD1222 dose. CDR3 amino acids: CASSDRESNQPQHF. CDR3 nucleotides: TGTGCCAGTAGTGACAGGGAGAGCAATCAGCCCCAGCATTTT.